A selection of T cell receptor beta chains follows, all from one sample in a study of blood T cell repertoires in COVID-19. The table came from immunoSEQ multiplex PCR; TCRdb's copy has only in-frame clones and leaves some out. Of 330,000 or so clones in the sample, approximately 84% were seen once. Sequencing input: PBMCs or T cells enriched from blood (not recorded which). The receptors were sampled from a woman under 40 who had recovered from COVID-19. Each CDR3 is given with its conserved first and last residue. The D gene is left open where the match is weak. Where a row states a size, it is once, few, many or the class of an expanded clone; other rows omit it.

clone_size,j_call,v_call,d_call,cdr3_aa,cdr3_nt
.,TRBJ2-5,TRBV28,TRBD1,CASKAGGEKTQYF,TGTGCCAGCAAGGCAGGGGGCGAAAAGACCCAGTACTTC
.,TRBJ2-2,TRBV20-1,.,CSASRTPRPGELFF,TGCAGTGCTAGTCGGACTCCGAGGCCGGGGGAGCTGTTTTTT
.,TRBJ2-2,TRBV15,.,CATSRKRAGWNTGELFF,TGTGCCACCAGCAGAAAAAGAGCGGGTTGGAACACCGGGGAGCTGTTTTTT
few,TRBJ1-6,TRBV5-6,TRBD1,CASRYETGVESPLHF,TGTGCCAGCAGATATGAAACAGGGGTGGAATCACCCCTCCACTTT
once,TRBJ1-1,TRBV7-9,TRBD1,CASSLGRTGAFF,TGTGCCAGCAGCTTAGGTAGGACAGGAGCTTTCTTT
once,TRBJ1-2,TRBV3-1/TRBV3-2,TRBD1,CASSQVGTAGYTF,TGTGCCAGCAGCCAAGTAGGGACAGCTGGCTACACCTTC
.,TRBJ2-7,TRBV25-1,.,CASSDDRMTYEQYF,TGTGCCAGCAGTGATGACAGGATGACCTACGAGCAGTACTTC
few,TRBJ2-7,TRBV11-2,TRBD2,CASSLRLAGPYEQYF,TGTGCCAGCAGCTTACGACTAGCGGGGCCCTACGAGCAGTACTTC
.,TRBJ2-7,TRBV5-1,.,CASSLDGLLPSYEQYF,TGCGCCAGCAGCTTGGACGGGTTACTTCCCTCCTACGAGCAGTACTTC
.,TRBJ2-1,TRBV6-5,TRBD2,CASSPLAGVNEQFF,TGTGCCAGCTCCCCTCTAGCGGGGGTCAATGAGCAGTTCTTC
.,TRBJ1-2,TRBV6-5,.,CASSYSGQFNYGYTF,TGTGCCAGCAGTTACTCCGGACAGTTTAACTATGGCTACACCTTC
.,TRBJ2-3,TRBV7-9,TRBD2,CASSWPSGRSSTDTQYF,TGTGCCAGCAGCTGGCCTAGCGGGAGGTCTAGCACAGATACGCAGTATTTT
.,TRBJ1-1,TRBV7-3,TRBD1,CASSLLGTENTEAFF,TGTGCCAGCAGCTTATTAGGGACAGAGAACACTGAAGCTTTCTTT
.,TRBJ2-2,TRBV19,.,CASRLQGPGTGELFF,TGTGCCAGTAGGTTACAGGGCCCGGGCACCGGGGAGCTGTTTTTT
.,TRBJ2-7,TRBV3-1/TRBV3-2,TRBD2,CASSQDRTGTRTYEQYF,TGTGCCAGCAGCCAAGATAGAACGGGGACTAGAACCTACGAGCAGTACTTC
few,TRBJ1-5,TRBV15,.,CATSRDLPVSNQPQHF,TGTGCCACCAGCAGAGACCTGCCGGTTAGCAATCAGCCCCAGCATTTT
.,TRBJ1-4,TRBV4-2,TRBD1,CASSQDRGQANEKLFF,TGTGCCAGCAGCCAAGATAGGGGACAGGCAAATGAAAAACTGTTTTTT
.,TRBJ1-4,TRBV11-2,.,CASSPPTGNEKLFF,TGTGCCAGCAGCCCCCCGACAGGAAATGAAAAACTGTTTTTT
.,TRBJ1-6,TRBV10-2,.,CASSERGSDSPLHF,TGCGCCAGCAGTGAACGAGGGAGTGATTCACCCCTCCACTTT
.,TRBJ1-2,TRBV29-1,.,CSVEDPGTAFYGYTF,TGCAGCGTTGAAGATCCGGGAACAGCTTTCTATGGCTACACCTTC
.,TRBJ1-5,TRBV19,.,CASSETVKPQHF,TGTGCCAGTTCCGAGACAGTTAAGCCCCAGCATTTT
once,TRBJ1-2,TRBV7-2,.,CASSLGAGPNYGYTF,TGTGCCAGCAGCTTAGGGGCAGGGCCTAACTATGGCTACACCTTC
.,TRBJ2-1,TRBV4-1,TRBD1,CASSQDPGDRGQNEQFF,TGCGCCAGCAGCCAAGATCCTGGGGACAGGGGCCAGAATGAGCAGTTCTTC
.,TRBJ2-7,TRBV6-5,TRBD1,CASSGRDRHYEQYF,TGTGCCAGCAGCGGCCGGGACAGGCACTACGAGCAGTACTTC
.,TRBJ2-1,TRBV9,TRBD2,CASSASGGLYNEQFF,TGTGCCAGCAGCGCTAGCGGGGGCCTATACAATGAGCAGTTCTTC
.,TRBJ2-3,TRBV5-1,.,CASSLLGGGTDTQYF,TGCGCCAGCAGCTTGCTCGGCGGGGGCACAGATACGCAGTATTTT
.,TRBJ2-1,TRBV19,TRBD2,CASSIERGPYNEQFF,TGTGCCAGTAGTATTGAGCGGGGGCCCTACAATGAGCAGTTCTTC
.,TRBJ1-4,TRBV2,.,CASSEALGRTNEKLFF,TGTGCCAGCAGTGAAGCGCTGGGGCGTACTAATGAAAAACTGTTTTTT
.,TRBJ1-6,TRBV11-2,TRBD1,CASSLRPGQSSPLHF,TGTGCCAGCAGCTTACGACCGGGACAGTCTTCACCCCTCCACTTT
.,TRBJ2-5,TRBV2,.,CASSPYSGGVETQYF,TGTGCCAGCAGTCCTTATAGCGGAGGGGTAGAGACCCAGTACTTC
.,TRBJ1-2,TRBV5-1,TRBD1,CASSIQGAEGGYTF,TGCGCCAGCAGCATACAGGGGGCAGAGGGTGGCTACACCTTC
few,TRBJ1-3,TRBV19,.,CASSPSVAHSGNTIYF,TGTGCCAGTAGTCCGAGCGTGGCACACTCTGGAAACACCATATATTTT
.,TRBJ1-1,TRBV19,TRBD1,CASSLGQGSNTEAFF,TGTGCCAGTAGTCTCGGACAGGGGTCGAACACTGAAGCTTTCTTT
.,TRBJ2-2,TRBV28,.,CASSFSGGGTGELFF,TGTGCCAGCAGCTTCTCCGGAGGTGGAACCGGGGAGCTGTTTTTT
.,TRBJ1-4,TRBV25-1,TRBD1,CASTGGFGEKLFF,TGTGCCAGCACAGGGGGCTTTGGTGAAAAACTGTTTTTT
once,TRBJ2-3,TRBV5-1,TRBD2,CASSLSAGGRDTQYF,TGCGCCAGCAGCTTGTCAGCGGGGGGGCGAGATACGCAGTATTTT